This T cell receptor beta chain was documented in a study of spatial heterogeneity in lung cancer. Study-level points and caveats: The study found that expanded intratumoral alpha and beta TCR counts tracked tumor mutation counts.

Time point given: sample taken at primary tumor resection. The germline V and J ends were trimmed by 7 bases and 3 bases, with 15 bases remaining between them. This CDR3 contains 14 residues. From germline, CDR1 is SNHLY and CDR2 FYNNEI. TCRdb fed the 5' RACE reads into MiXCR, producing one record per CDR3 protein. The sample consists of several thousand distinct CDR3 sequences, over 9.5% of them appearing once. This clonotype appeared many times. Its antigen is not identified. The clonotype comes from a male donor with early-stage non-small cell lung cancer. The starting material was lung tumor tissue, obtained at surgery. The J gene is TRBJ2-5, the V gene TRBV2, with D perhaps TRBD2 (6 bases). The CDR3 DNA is TGTGCCAGCACTCTCCCGGGACTTAAAGAGACCCAGTACTTC. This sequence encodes CASTLPGLKETQYF.